This TCR beta chain was profiled in a study of T cells after yellow fever vaccination. Study-wide findings and caveats: CD4 and CD8 compartments shared a small share of clonotypes, likely from convergent recombination.

The V end was cut by 5 bases, the J end by 0 bases, with 17 bases between. This CDR3 has 17 residues. In germline, CDR1 is SGHTA, CDR2 FQGNSA. The sample holds many counts of this clonotype. Template-switching 5'RACE yielded the TCR cDNA; a universal primer site and UMIs were added in the process. TCRdb analysed the 5' RACE reads with MiXCR anew, one entry per CDR3 protein. Altogether about 16,000 distinct CDR3 sequences are present, roughly 3.7% being singletons, with the ten largest covering roughly 0.4%. The sequence was collected from a man aged 25-45 years who received the YFV17D yellow fever vaccine. This chain joins TRBV7-2 and TRBJ2-4; a possible D gene is TRBD2 (6 bases). The sequencing here drew on PBMCs, either bulk or a sorted T-cell subset (CD4+, CD8+, memory, or dextramer-sorted; not recorded which), taken 15 days after the yellow fever booster vaccination. The CDR3 DNA follows: TGTGCCAGCAGCCCTAGGGACTCGTACATAGCCAAAAACATTCAGTACTTC. It codes for CASSPRDSYIAKNIQYF.